This T cell receptor (beta chain) derives from a study of T cell responses to AZD1222 COVID-19 vaccine. Timing groups of about 4 and about 12 weeks for second doses were pooled. The protocol was immunoSEQ multiplex PCR, while the TCRdb copy is restricted to in-frame clones and leaves out a portion. The table has 15,000 to 20,000 clones, around 92% seen once. Germline CDR1 is MNHEY and CDR2 is SVGAGI. There are 15 residues in the CDR3. V gave up 6 bases and J gave up 4 bases, with 16 bases separating them. The J gene is TRBJ1-5, the V gene TRBV6-5, with D possibly being TRBD1 (5 bases). This sequence originates from an adult who received the AZD1222 COVID-19 vaccine. Sequencing was performed on peripheral blood, taken 28 days after the second AZD1222 dose. The DNA for the CDR3 is TGTGCCAGCAGCCATCAACATGGGGGGAATCAGCCCCAGCATTTT. Translating it yields CASSHQHGGNQPQHF.